This entry lists 32 T cell receptor beta chains sequenced from one sample in a study of memory CD8 T cells in hepatitis C reinfection. This sample's time point: late/post reinfection, 12 to 24 weeks after detection. TCR sequencing was done directly ex vivo on sorted cells, without expansion in vitro. Assay: immunoSEQ multiplex PCR; the TCRdb copy retains only in-frame clones and omits some. The sample comprises approximately 46,000 clones, 89% of which are singletons, and 0.72% rests with the top ten. Sequencing input: naive CD8+ T cells sorted from blood. The receptors originated from a man aged 18-30 years with hepatitis C virus infection.

The chain is built from TRBV7-9 and TRBJ2-7, with D unresolved. V lost 5 bases and J lost 3, with 5 bases in between. The CDR3 spans 11 residues. Germline CDR1 and CDR2: SEHNR and FQNEAQ (reference sequence). The CDR3 DNA is TGTGCCAGCAGCCTAAACTACGAGCAGTACTTC. Amino acids: CASSLNYEQYF.

The chain employs TRBV7-9 and TRBJ1-3, with 7 bases that match TRBD1. Trimming at V came to 5 bases and at J to 4 bases, leaving 11 bases not matched to a gene. The germline V gene has CDR1 SEHNR and CDR2 FQNEAQ (reference sequence). The CDR3 has 16 residues. CDR3 sequence reads: CASSRQGKELGNTIYF. The CDR3 coding sequence is TGTGCCAGCAGCCGACAGGGTAAAGAGTTGGGAAACACCATATATTTT. The full variable domain, rest sourced from reference TRBV7-9 and TRBJ1-3, is DTGVSQNPRHKITKRGQNVTFRCDPISEHNRLYWYRQTLGQGPEFLTYFQNEAQLEKSRLLSDRFSAERPKGSFSTLEIQRTEQGDSAMYLCASSRQGKELGNTIYFGEGSWLTVV.

The DNA for the CDR3 is TGTGCCAGCAGCTTTGGACAGCAAGAGACCCAGTACTTC. Protein sequence: CASSFGQQETQYF. The chain is built from TRBV7-9 and TRBJ2-5; a weak D match, TRBD1 (6 bases). V was pared by 3 bases and J by 2 bases, with 7 bases between. In germline, CDR1 is SEHNR, CDR2 FQNEAQ (reference sequence). The CDR3 has 13 amino acids. Full variable domain (remainder filled in from reference TRBV7-9 and TRBJ2-5): DTGVSQNPRHKITKRGQNVTFRCDPISEHNRLYWYRQTLGQGPEFLTYFQNEAQLEKSRLLSDRFSAERPKGSFSTLEIQRTEQGDSAMYLCASSFGQQETQYFGPGTRLLVL.

The V gene is TRBV6-1, the J gene TRBJ1-5; TRBD1 is a possible D gene (6 bases). There are 13 residues in the CDR3. CDR1 and CDR2 from the germline V gene are MNHNS and SASEGT. Deletions cut 6 bases from V and 5 bases from J, with 11 bases between. CDR3 sequence (DNA): TGTGCCAGCAGCCCAGGGGTTTATCAGCCCCAGCATTTT. Protein product: CASSPGVYQPQHF.

The table lists this clone with a few counts. The chain couples TRBV4-1 to TRBJ2-7, with TRBD1 as a possible D gene (5 bases). Germline V gives CDR1 MGHRA, CDR2 YSYEKL. The germline V and J ends were trimmed by 1 base and 2 bases, with 6 bases remaining between them. The CDR3 extends over 13 amino acids. CDR3 in amino acids: CASSQARAYEQYF. The CDR3 bases are TGCGCCAGCAGCCAAGCCAGGGCCTACGAGCAGTACTTC.

The chain links TRBV5-1 to TRBJ2-7, with a possible D match to TRBD1 (6 bases). This CDR3 has 16 residues. The germline CDR1 and CDR2 sequences are SGHRS and YFSETQ. Trimming stripped 5 bases from V and 3 bases from J, with 21 bases between. CDR3 sequence reads: CASRPEGQTRHYEQYF. The DNA for the CDR3 is TGCGCCAGCAGACCAGAAGGACAGACTCGCCACTACGAGCAGTACTTC.

The chain links TRBV19 to TRBJ1-1, with D uncertain. Germline-derived CDR1 and CDR2 are LNHDA and SQIVND (reference sequence). The V end lost 8 bases, the J end lost 6 bases, and 16 bases lay between the germline ends. CDR3 length: 13 amino acids. CDR3 bases: TGTGCCAGTTCTCGTGGCAGCGTCGCTGAAGCTTTCTTT. Its protein is CASSRGSVAEAFF.

The V and J genes are TRBV6-6 and TRBJ1-1; D is unclear. The CDR3 covers 13 residues. Germline V CDR1 and CDR2: MNHNY, SVGAGI (reference sequence). V shed 7 bases and J shed 0 bases, with 9 bases lying between them. The CDR3 nucleotides are TGTGCCAGCAACACAGTCATGAACACTGAAGCTTTCTTT. This sequence encodes CASNTVMNTEAFF.

The rearrangement uses TRBV6-6 and TRBJ1-2; D ambiguous. The CDR3 length is 13 residues. The germline CDR1 and CDR2 sequences are MNHNY and SVGAGI (reference sequence). Trimming pared 0 bases from V and 5 bases from J, leaving 7 bases between. The CDR3 nucleotides read TGTGCCAGCAGTTACTCGGCGGCATATGGCTACACCTTC. Its translation is CASSYSAAYGYTF.

The genes are TRBV27 and TRBJ1-2, with TRBD1 matching over 8 bases. The V gene end was trimmed by 3 bases and the J gene end by 3 bases; junction bases not matched to a gene: 6. Germline CDR1 MNHEY, CDR2 SMNVEV (reference sequence). The length of the CDR3 is 15 residues. Here the CDR3 DNA reads TGTGCCAGCAGTTTCACCGACAGGGGCGACTATGGCTACACCTTC. Translated, it gives CASSFTDRGDYGYTF.

This chain uses TRBV5-4 with TRBJ2-7; D perhaps matches TRBD2 (6 bases). Germline V gene data show CDR1 as SGHNT and CDR2 as YYREEE (reference sequence). This CDR3 has 15 amino acids. V dropped 0 bases and J dropped 6 bases, with 16 bases sitting between them. CDR3 bases: TGTGCCAGCAGCTTGGGGCGCGGGGAGAGCCTCGAGCAGTACTTC. Amino acid sequence: CASSLGRGESLEQYF.

V usage is TRBV28 and J usage is TRBJ2-7, with a possible D match to TRBD2 (5 bases). V gave up 6 bases and J gave up 2 bases, with 14 bases separating them. The CDR3 sequence is 14 residues long. The germline CDR1 and CDR2 sequences are MDHEN and SYDVKM. The CDR3 DNA is TGTGCCAGCAGACAGCTCGGGGAGACCTACGAGCAGTACTTC. This gives the protein CASRQLGETYEQYF.

The chain employs TRBV9 and TRBJ2-3; D might be TRBD2 (5 bases). Germline-derived CDR1 and CDR2 are SGDLS and YYNGEE. V dropped 4 bases and J dropped 2 bases, with 14 bases sitting between them. This CDR3 contains 15 residues. CDR3 coding DNA: TGTGCCAGCAGCCCCAGAGGGCTTACCACAGATACGCAGTATTTT. Translation gives CASSPRGLTTDTQYF.

The chain uses TRBV4-1 and TRBJ2-7, with D perhaps matching TRBD1 (5 bases). The V gene lost 3 bases and the J gene lost 3 bases, with 6 bases spanning the gap. Looked up from germline, CDR1 is MGHRA and CDR2 is YSYEKL. The CDR3 runs to 12 residues. The CDR3 nucleotides read TGCGCCAGCAGCCACGACAGCTACGAGCAGTACTTC. This gives the protein CASSHDSYEQYF.

This clone was counted between two and nine times. The chain has TRBV2 and TRBJ2-7; 7 bases match TRBD1. The ends lost 2 bases at V and 5 bases at J; junction bases unmatched: 3. Germline V gene lookup returns CDR1 SNHLY and CDR2 FYNNEI. There are 13 residues in the CDR3. CDR3 sequence: CASSEPGQDEQYF. CDR3 DNA sequence: TGTGCCAGCAGTGAACCCGGACAGGACGAGCAGTACTTC.

This rearrangement joins TRBV15 to TRBJ2-1, with 8 bases identical to TRBD2. The CDR3 is 16 amino acids. The trim removed 4 bases at V and 10 bases at J, leaving 15 bases unmatched. Germline assignment: CDR1 LNHNV and CDR2 YYDKDF (reference sequence). CDR3 amino acids: CATSTGRDPSIYEQFF. CDR3 in DNA: TGTGCCACCAGCACCGGGAGGGACCCCTCTATCTACGAGCAGTTCTTC.

This chain links TRBV27 with TRBJ2-2; possible D gene TRBD2, 6 bases. CDR1 is MNHEY, CDR2 SMNVEV, per germline (reference sequence). CDR3 length: 16 amino acids. V was clipped by 5 bases and J by 4 bases, with 17 bases between them. CDR3 DNA: TGTGCCAGCAGTCCTCTGCTGGGGGGTTCCACCGGGGAGCTGTTTTTT. Its protein product is CASSPLLGGSTGELFF.

The V call is TRBV7-2, the J call TRBJ1-1, with a tentative D call TRBD1 (5 bases). Trimming shortened V by 5 bases and J by 0 bases, and 19 bases separated the two germline ends. Germline V lookup: CDR1 SGHTA, CDR2 FQGNSA. The CDR3 length is 17 residues. CDR3 sequence: CASSHPPGRGLNTEAFF. For the CDR3, the DNA is TGTGCCAGCAGCCATCCCCCTGGGAGGGGTTTGAACACTGAAGCTTTCTTT. Looking up the rest from reference TRBV7-2 and TRBJ1-1 gives the full variable domain: GAGVSQSPSNKVTEKGKDVELRCDPISGHTALYWYRQSLGQGLEFLIYFQGNSAPDKSGLPSDRFSAERTGGSVSTLTIQRTQQEDSAVYLCASSHPPGRGLNTEAFFGQGTRLTVV.

V gene TRBV7-5 combines with J gene TRBJ2-7; the table assigns TRBD1, which was not confirmed against the DNA. TRBV7-5 has pseudogene status. The CDR3 consists of 12 residues. The CDR3 DNA sequence: TGTGCCAGAAGCTTAGACAGGGTCGAGCAGTACTTC. As protein: CARSLDRVEQYF.

This chain links TRBV7-9 with TRBJ1-1, with D unresolved. CDR1 and CDR2 from the germline V gene are SEHNR and FQNEAQ (reference sequence). V was pared by 10 bases and J by 0 bases, with 12 bases between. The CDR3 has 13 residues. CDR3 region: CATQTVMNTEAFF. The CDR3 nucleotides are TGTGCCACTCAAACAGTGATGAACACTGAAGCTTTCTTT.

This clone appeared a single time. The chain uses TRBV27 and TRBJ2-2, with 9 bases aligning to TRBD1. CDR3 size: 15 residues. Germline values: CDR1 MNHEY, CDR2 SMNVEV (reference sequence). The trim removed 6 bases at V and 3 bases at J, leaving 5 bases unmatched. CDR3 DNA: TGTGCCAGCAGACCGACAGGGGGTTACACCGGGGAGCTGTTTTTT. This encodes CASRPTGGYTGELFF.

The chain employs TRBV29-1 and TRBJ2-1, with 16 nucleotides matching TRBD2. This CDR3 contains 14 residues. With V trimmed by 4 bases and J by 10 bases, 4 bases remained unmatched. Germline V lookup: CDR1 SQVTM, CDR2 ANQGSEA. CDR3 nucleotide sequence: TGCAGCGTTGGGGGACTAGCGGGAGGGCAAGAGCAGTTCTTC. Translated, it gives CSVGGLAGGQEQFF.

The CDR3 loop is CASATYSNQPQHF. As DNA, the CDR3 is TGTGCCAGCGCGACTTATAGCAATCAGCCCCAGCATTTT. The rearrangement links TRBV6-5 to TRBJ1-5, with no clear D. Trimming left V 8 bases short and J 0 bases short, with 8 bases between. Germline-derived CDR1 and CDR2 are MNHEY and SVGAGI. This CDR3 contains 13 residues.

This clone was found once. The genes are TRBV27 and TRBJ1-2; 9 bases agree with TRBD1. V gave up 6 bases and J gave up 8 bases; unmatched junction bases: 19. The CDR3 covers 17 residues. The V gene's germline CDR1 is MNHEY and CDR2 SMNVEV (reference sequence). The chain's CDR3 is CASRQVGTGSVSVGYTF. CDR3 in DNA: TGTGCCAGCAGACAAGTTGGGACAGGGAGTGTTTCTGTAGGCTACACCTTC.

V and J are TRBV9 and TRBJ2-2; maybe TRBD2 (6 bases). Trimming left V 7 bases short and J 6 bases short, with 7 bases between. Germline assignment: CDR1 SGDLS and CDR2 YYNGEE. The CDR3 spans 11 residues. The CDR3 protein is CASERAGELFF. The CDR3 DNA reads TGTGCCAGCGAGCGGGCCGGGGAGCTGTTTTTT.

This chain joins TRBV6-6 and TRBJ2-3; 7 bases agree with TRBD1. J lost 1 base, V lost 7 bases, and 8 bases had no gene match. This CDR3 is built from 15 residues. Germline V gene data show CDR1 as MNHNY and CDR2 as SVGAGI (reference sequence). CDR3 in amino acids: CASIPGGVGTDTQYF. CDR3 DNA: TGTGCCAGCATCCCAGGGGGTGTTGGCACAGATACGCAGTATTTT.

The chain employs TRBV6-1 and TRBJ2-7; D not certain. The germline CDR1 and CDR2 sequences are MNHNS and SASEGT. Trimming took 4 bases from V and 3 from J, leaving 7 bases between them. CDR3 length equals 12 residues. CDR3 coding DNA: TGTGCCAGCAGTGGGACGGACTACGAGCAGTACGTC. Translation gives CASSGTDYEQYV.

The gene calls are TRBV29-1 and TRBJ2-7; 7 bases are shared with TRBD1. The CDR3 extends over 14 amino acids. Looked up from germline, CDR1 is SQVTM and CDR2 is ANQGSEA. V dropped 5 bases and J dropped 3; count of bases not matched to a gene: 10. The CDR3 reads CSVYTGTESYEQYF. The CDR3 region has the DNA TGCAGCGTTTACACCGGGACAGAAAGCTACGAGCAGTACTTC.

This clone is a singleton in its sample. This chain connects TRBV9 to TRBJ1-4, with TRBD1 identical over 8 bases. This CDR3 contains 14 residues. The junction had 0 bases not matched to a gene; V was cut back by 1 base and J by 4 bases. The germline gives CDR1 SGDLS, CDR2 YYNGEE. CDR3 protein: CASSVTGGNEKLFF. The CDR3 nucleotides read TGTGCCAGCAGCGTAACAGGGGGTAATGAAAAACTGTTTTTT.

The V gene is TRBV10-3, the J gene TRBJ1-2; D is undetermined. The CDR3 loop spans 13 amino acids. V lost 2 bases and J lost 5, with 9 bases in between. Germline CDR1 reads ENHRY; CDR2 reads SYGVKD. The CDR3 DNA reads as TGTGCCATCAGTGAGGAGCGTAGATATGGCTACACCTTC. Its translation: CAISEERRYGYTF.

The CDR3 nucleotides are TGTGCCACCAGCAGAGATCGGACAGGGGGCGATGGTGGCTACACCTTC. Translating it yields CATSRDRTGGDGGYTF. J is TRBJ1-2 and V is TRBV15; 11 bases match TRBD1. The CDR3 contains 16 residues. V was pared by 0 bases and J by 7 bases, with 7 bases of the junction left unmatched. The V gene's germline CDR1 is LNHNV and CDR2 YYDKDF (reference sequence).

V and J are TRBV23-1 and TRBJ1-4; D gene ambiguous. TRBV23-1 qualifies as an ORF whose function is uncertain. Trimming cost V 1 base and J 8 bases, with 8 bases left between them. The CDR3 extends over 13 amino acids. Here the CDR3 reads CASSQCGGEKLFF. CDR3 DNA: TGCGCCAGCAGTCAATGTGGAGGGGAAAAACTGTTTTTT.